This T cell receptor (beta chain) was recovered during a study of CD8 T cells in ankylosing spondylitis. Study-level results: Matched ankylosing spondylitis synovial fluid reportedly contained a significantly enriched population of disease-linked clones. What appeared characteristic of ankylosing spondylitis blood was a TCR beta motif of fewer than ten highly homologous variants. Some of the motif variants had earlier been found in reactive arthritis patients' fluid and blood.

Making use of molecular barcodes, quantitative 5'-RACE generated TCR beta libraries. TCRdb reanalysed the 5' RACE reads using MiXCR and keeps one entry per CDR3 protein. The sample has more than 500,000 distinct CDR3 sequences; about 5.2% are singletons. Comment on this clonotype: What it binds is unknown. The CDR3 ends on some other residue instead of the conserved phenylalanine or tryptophan, so this is likely a read error.

The receptor's source is a male donor with ankylosing spondylitis. Material for sequencing was blood, either unsorted or a sorted T cell fraction (not recorded which).

CDR3 bases: TGCAGTGCCATAAATTACAATGAGCAGTTCATC. Amino acids: CSAINYNEQFI. V is TRBV20-1 and J is TRBJ2-1; D remains unclear. Germline CDR1 DFQATT, CDR2 SNEGSKA (reference sequence). Deletions cut 6 bases from V and 4 bases from J, with 7 bases between. The CDR3 consists of 11 residues.